The rows below give T cell receptor beta chains drawn from one sample of a study of memory CD4+ T cells and cytomegalovirus serostatus. Libraries were prepared by immunoSEQ multiplex PCR; TCRdb keeps only in-frame clonotypes and omits some of them. The table records about 50,000 clones, 70% to 85% of them present only once. The specimen sequenced was memory CD4+ T cells from blood. Source of these receptors: an adult in good health and CMV-seronegative. The CDR3 runs from the conserved cysteine through the conserved F or W. The D gene is left open where the match is weak. Where a row states a size, it is once, few, many or the class of an expanded clone; other rows omit it.

clone size	D gene	V gene	J gene	CDR3 protein	CDR3 DNA
-	TRBD1	TRBV6-6	TRBJ1-2	CASSPGQGANYGYTF	TGTGCCAGCAGTCCCGGACAGGGTGCTAACTATGGCTACACCTTC
-	-	TRBV2	TRBJ2-3	CASMPGGSDTQYF	TGTGCCAGCATGCCAGGGGGGTCAGATACGCAGTATTTT
-	-	TRBV5-5	TRBJ1-5	CASSWEGSNQPQHF	TGTGCCAGCAGCTGGGAGGGCAGCAATCAGCCCCAGCATTTT
few	-	TRBV5-6	TRBJ1-2	CASSSVRGPYGYTF	TGTGCCAGCAGCTCAGTCAGGGGACCCTATGGCTACACCTTC
medium-sized	-	TRBV19	TRBJ1-4	CASSIDRGEKLFF	TGTGCCAGTAGTATAGACAGGGGTGAAAAACTGTTTTTT
-	-	TRBV2	TRBJ1-1	CASSQTVTSEAFF	TGTGCCAGCAGTCAGACAGTTACTAGTGAAGCTTTCTTT
-	-	TRBV30	TRBJ2-1	CAWSPPSSYNEQFF	TGTGCCTGGAGTCCCCCCAGCTCCTACAATGAGCAGTTCTTC
-	-	TRBV5-1	TRBJ2-6	CASSSTTGQARGGANVLTF	TGCGCCAGCAGCTCAACCACGGGCCAGGCCAGGGGTGGGGCCAACGTCCTGACTTTC
-	TRBD1	TRBV6-1	TRBJ1-2	CASSELPGQGAGGYTF	TGTGCCAGCAGTGAGCTACCGGGACAGGGGGCCGGTGGCTACACCTTC
once	TRBD1	TRBV5-3	TRBJ1-4	CARMLSRQGEKLFF	TGTGCCAGAATGTTGTCCCGACAGGGTGAAAAACTGTTTTTT
-	-	TRBV7-9	TRBJ2-5	CASSLLRAQAQETQYF	TGTGCCAGCAGCTTACTCCGAGCTCAGGCCCAAGAGACCCAGTACTTC
-	-	TRBV4-3	TRBJ2-7	CASSVTPTGTYEQYF	TGCGCCAGCAGCGTAACTCCCACGGGGACCTACGAGCAGTACTTC
-	-	TRBV5-1	TRBJ2-3	CASSLEGLSSTDTQYF	TGCGCCAGCAGCTTGGAGGGACTTTCTAGCACAGATACGCAGTATTTT
-	-	TRBV7-9	TRBJ2-2	CASSSGGRVRELFF	TGTGCCAGCAGCTCTGGGGGTCGGGTCCGGGAGCTGTTTTTT
-	-	TRBV30	TRBJ1-5	CAWSSAAYQPQHF	TGTGCCTGGAGTTCGGCAGCTTATCAGCCCCAGCATTTT
once	-	TRBV9	TRBJ2-3	CASSVMASTDTQYF	TGTGCCAGCAGCGTAATGGCTAGCACAGATACGCAGTATTTT
-	-	TRBV28	TRBJ1-1	CASKTGGKAFF	TGTGCCAGCAAGACAGGCGGTAAAGCTTTCTTT
-	-	TRBV4-1	TRBJ2-7	CASSQDLAGTTYEQYF	TGCGCCAGCAGCCAAGATCTTGCCGGGACCACCTACGAGCAGTACTTC
-	-	TRBV7-6	TRBJ2-3	CASSPLSTVDTQYF	TGTGCCAGCAGTCCTCTGTCGACGGTTGATACGCAGTATTTT